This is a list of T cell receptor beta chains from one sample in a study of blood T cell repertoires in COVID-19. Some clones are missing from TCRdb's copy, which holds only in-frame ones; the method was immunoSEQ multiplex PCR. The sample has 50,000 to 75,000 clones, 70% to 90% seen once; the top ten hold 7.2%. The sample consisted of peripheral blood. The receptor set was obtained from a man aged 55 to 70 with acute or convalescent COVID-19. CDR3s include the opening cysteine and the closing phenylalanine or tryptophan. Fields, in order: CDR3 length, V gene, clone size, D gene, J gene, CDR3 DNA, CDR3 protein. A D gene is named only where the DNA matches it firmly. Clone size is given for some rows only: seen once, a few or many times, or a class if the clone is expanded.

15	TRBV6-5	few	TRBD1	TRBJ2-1	TGTGCCAGCATCCCCGGGCAGGGGGCCGTAGATGAGCAGTTCTTC	CASIPGQGAVDEQFF
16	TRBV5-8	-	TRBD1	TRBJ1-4	TGTGCCAGCAGCTTGCTAGGACAGGGAGCTAATGAAAAACTGTTTTTT	CASSLLGQGANEKLFF
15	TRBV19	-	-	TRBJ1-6	TGTGCCAGTAGCACCCCGAGCTCCTATAATTCACCCCTCCACTTT	CASSTPSSYNSPLHF
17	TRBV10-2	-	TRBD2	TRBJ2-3	TGCGCCAGCAGTCCAGGACTAGCGGGGGACCCCCATTTGACGCAGTATTTT	CASSPGLAGDPHLTQYF
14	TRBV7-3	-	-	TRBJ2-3	TGTGCCAGCAGCCCCGCGGCGGTAGTAAATACGCAGTATTTT	CASSPAAVVNTQYF
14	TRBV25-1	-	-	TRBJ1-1	TGTGCCAGCAGTGACCCGTCAGGGTTGGCTGAAGCTTTCTTT	CASSDPSGLAEAFF
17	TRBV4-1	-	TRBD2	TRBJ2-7	TGCGCCAGCAGCCAGGCCTCAGGAGCGGGGGGCCTTTACGAGCAGTACTTC	CASSQASGAGGLYEQYF
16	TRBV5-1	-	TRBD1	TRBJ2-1	TGCGCCAGCAGCTACTCCGGGACAGGGACCCCCAATGAGCAGTTCTTC	CASSYSGTGTPNEQFF
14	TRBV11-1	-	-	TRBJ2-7	TGTGCCAGCAGCCTAGGACCAATACGGGGCGAGCAGTACTTC	CASSLGPIRGEQYF
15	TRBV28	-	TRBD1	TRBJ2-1	TGTGCCAGCAGTTTATACGGGACAGGGACGCTTGAGCAGTTCTTC	CASSLYGTGTLEQFF